The clone carrying this TCR beta chain was counted many times. No antigen is known for it. The sample originates from a study of T-cell reconstitution after alpha-beta-depleted transplantation in children. Study results and limitations: At day 60, the high TCRbeta diversity found in some patients originated from recipient T cells and thymic progenitors that had survived. After one year, T-cell counts and TCRbeta diversity mostly came from new T cells.

V lost 1 base and J lost 3, with 25 bases in between. The CDR3 is 19 residues long. Germline-derived CDR1 and CDR2 are LGHNA and YSLEER. Unique molecular identifiers were used in preparing the TCRbeta library. TCRdb independently ran MiXCR on the PCR reads; one entry per CDR3 protein. The data contain hundreds of thousands of distinct CDR3 sequences, about 11% of them singletons. This clonotype was obtained from a child younger than two with acute myeloid leukemia, due to receive a stem cell transplant. The source was PBMCs, collected before TCRalphabeta/CD19-depleted stem cell transplant. The chain combines TRBV4-3 with TRBJ2-7, with a tentative D call TRBD2 (6 bases). The CDR3 loop is CASSQGETRGSPDFYEQYF. The CDR3 DNA reads as TGCGCCAGCAGCCAAGGAGAGACTAGAGGTTCTCCAGATTTCTACGAGCAGTACTTC.